This record concerns one T cell receptor (beta chain) sequence. Its antigen is undetermined. The data stem from a study of cytomegalovirus exposure and HLA in healthy donors. Study information: It was reported in a later analysis that the same platform had been used for the roughly 130 validation repertoires as for the 550 to 700 first-cohort repertoires.

Germline trimming cut 11 bases from V and 8 bases from J; bases unmatched to any gene: 13. Germline V gene lookup returns CDR1 SNHLY and CDR2 FYNNEI. This CDR3 has 14 residues. Assay used: immunoSEQ multiplex PCR; TCRdb lists only in-frame clones, some missing. This sample carries some 190,000 clones, roughly 82% of them seen once, and the ten largest clones take almost 1.5%. Study-wide points: According to a subsequent analysis, TCR clusters identified in the first cohort showed a tendency to co-occur across the 120 or so validation repertoires. There were around 160 TCR beta chains listed as cytomegalovirus-associated.

Material for sequencing was PBMCs. This TCR derives from a woman aged 18 to 35 in good health and CMV-seronegative. The V call is TRBV2, the J call TRBJ2-1; 9 nucleotides align to TRBD2. CDR3: CAGVAGELIDEQFF. The CDR3 bases are TGTGCCGGGGTAGCGGGAGAGTTGATCGATGAGCAGTTCTTC.